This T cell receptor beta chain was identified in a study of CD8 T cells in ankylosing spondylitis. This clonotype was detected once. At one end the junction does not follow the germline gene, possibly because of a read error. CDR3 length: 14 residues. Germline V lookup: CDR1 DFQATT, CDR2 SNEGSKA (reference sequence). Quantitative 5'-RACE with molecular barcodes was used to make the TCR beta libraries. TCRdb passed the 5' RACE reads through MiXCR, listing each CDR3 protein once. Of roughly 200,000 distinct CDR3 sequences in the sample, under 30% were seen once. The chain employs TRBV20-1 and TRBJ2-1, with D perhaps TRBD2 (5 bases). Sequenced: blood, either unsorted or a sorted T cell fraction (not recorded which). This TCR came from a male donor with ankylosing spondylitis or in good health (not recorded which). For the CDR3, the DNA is TGCTGTGCGGATGAGCGGAGCTCCTACAATGAGCAGTTCTTC. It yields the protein CCADERSSYNEQFF.